The clone carrying this TCR beta chain was picked up many times. The antigen remains undetermined. The protocol was immunoSEQ multiplex PCR, while the TCRdb copy is restricted to in-frame clones and leaves out a portion. The sample gives over 30,000 clones, none seen only once, and the top ten clones hold 5.5% to 7%. Aged about 9 to 64 years, CVID subjects averaged around 40 years old. This entry belongs to a study of T cell clonality in common variable immunodeficiency. Overall study results and limits: Reportedly, TCR beta sequences from common variable immunodeficiency showed fewer deletions and N-nucleotide insertions.

The receptor was isolated from a human donor with common variable immunodeficiency. Sequencing was performed on peripheral blood mononuclear cells.

CDR3 bases read: TGTGCCACCCCTAGGACTAGCGGGTTCCGAGAGACC. Translated, it gives CATPRTSGFRET. The whole CDR3 protein is CATPRTSGFRETQYF. This sequence joins TRBV24-1 and TRBJ2-5; 11 nucleotides line up with TRBD2. The read stops 3 residues short of the end of the CDR3; the missing end is completed from the germline J gene. The J segment lost 4 bases and the V segment lost 9 bases, leaving 9 bases of the junction unmatched. The germline V gene has CDR1 KGHDR and CDR2 SFDVKD. This CDR3 has 15 residues.